This T cell receptor (beta chain) was identified in a study of shared clonotypes between healthy human individuals. CDR3 length equals 13 residues. The germline V gene has CDR1 LNHNV and CDR2 YYDKDF (reference sequence). The V end was cut by 0 bases, the J end by 8 bases, with 8 bases between. Measured with immunoSEQ multiplex PCR; TCRdb has only the in-frame clones, and not every one. Seen here are around 1.6 million clones, 95% to 99% observed once, and the top ten hold approximately 0.45%. The receptor's source is a man between 25 and 39 years old in good health. Sequenced input: naive CD4+ T cells sorted from blood. The subset was: CD45RA+ positively selected. This chain links TRBV15 with TRBJ2-1; TRBD1 might be the D (6 bases). CDR3 in DNA: TGTGCCACCAGCAGAGACCCAGGGGATGAGCAGTTCTTC. Protein sequence: CATSRDPGDEQFF.